One sample yielded the 30 T cell receptor beta chains listed below, sequenced in a study of T cells after yellow fever vaccination. TCRdb passed the 5' RACE reads through MiXCR, listing each CDR3 protein once. The table includes about 550,000 distinct CDR3 sequences, 15% to 20% detected once. Sample: PBMCs, taken 15 days after the yellow fever booster vaccination. The receptors come from a man aged 25-45 years who received the YFV17D yellow fever vaccine.

This clonotype was found a few times. The CDR3 coding sequence is TGTGCCTGGAGTGTACGGCGGGAGGGTTCGTTCTTC. This encodes CAWSVRREGSFF. The chain is built from TRBV30 and TRBJ2-1, with 9 positions matching TRBD2. The CDR3 totals 12 residues. Germline V gives CDR1 GTSNPN, CDR2 SVGIG (reference sequence). Trimming removed 0 bases from V and 15 bases from J; junction bases left unmatched: 6.

The DNA of the CDR3 is TGTGCCAGACCGAGACCTGAAGCTTTCTTT. Translation gives CARPRPEAFF. This chain links TRBV6-5 with TRBJ1-1; D remains unclear. Germline lookup yields CDR1 MNHEY and CDR2 SVGAGI. The CDR3 loop spans 10 amino acids. Trimming shortened V by 9 bases and J by 6 bases, and 8 bases separated the two germline ends.

This clonotype was seen many times. This sequence joins TRBV29-1 and TRBJ2-5; 8 positions agree with TRBD1. This CDR3 comprises 14 residues. CDR1 and CDR2 (germline): SQVTM, ANQGSEA. V lost 7 bases to trimming and J lost 5 bases; unmatched junction nucleotides: 12. DNA of the CDR3: TGCAGCGCCCGGGACAGGTCGACTTGGGAGACCCAGTACTTC. Translating it yields CSARDRSTWETQYF.

This sequence joins TRBV28 and TRBJ2-7; tentatively, D is TRBD2 (5 bases). This CDR3 comprises 14 residues. Germline assignment: CDR1 MDHEN and CDR2 SYDVKM. The V gene lost 2 bases and the J gene lost 5 bases, with 13 bases spanning the gap. The CDR3 loop reads CASSLSRGRNEQYF. DNA for the CDR3: TGTGCCAGCAGTTTAAGTCGAGGGCGCAACGAGCAGTACTTC.

This clonotype has only a few counts. V is TRBV7-2 and J is TRBJ2-1; either TRBD1 or TRBD2 may supply D (5 bases each). This CDR3 spans 15 amino acids. Between the trimmed V and J ends, which lost 1 base and 6 bases, there was a span of 13 bases. The germline gives CDR1 SGHTA, CDR2 FQGNSA. The CDR3 DNA sequence: TGTGCCAGCAGCTTAGGCCCCAGGGCGGGCAATGAGCAGTTCTTC. The encoded protein is CASSLGPRAGNEQFF.

The chain has TRBV14 and TRBJ2-7; D tentatively reads TRBD1 or TRBD2 (6 bases each). The germline CDR1 and CDR2 sequences are SGHDN and FVKESK. With 2 bases removed from V and 9 bases from J, the gap between germline ends came to 11 bases. CDR3 size: 12 residues. The DNA of the CDR3 is TGTGCCAGCAGCCAAAGGGGGGAGGTGCAGTACTTC. This encodes CASSQRGEVQYF.

This clonotype has only a few counts. V gene TRBV20-1 combines with J gene TRBJ2-7; D tentatively reads TRBD1 or TRBD2 (6 bases each). The CDR3 covers 14 residues. V was shortened by 0 bases and J by 2 bases, with 11 bases between the two germline ends. In germline, CDR1 is DFQATT, CDR2 SNEGSKA (reference sequence). CDR3 amino acids: CSARDPGGPYEQYF. CDR3 nucleotide sequence: TGCAGTGCTAGAGATCCCGGGGGCCCCTACGAGCAGTACTTC.

This clonotype has only a few counts. This rearrangement joins TRBV6-1 to TRBJ2-3; TRBD1 aligns across 10 bases. Losses at the gene ends were 5 bases for V and 4 bases for J; bases not matched to a gene: 9. The CDR3 is 16 residues long. CDR1 MNHNS and CDR2 SASEGT come from the germline V gene. CDR3: CASSKPGQGLADTQYF. The CDR3 DNA reads as TGTGCCAGCAGTAAGCCGGGACAGGGGTTAGCAGATACGCAGTATTTT.

J is TRBJ2-7 and V is TRBV6-2 or TRBV6-3, with D perhaps TRBD2 (6 bases). The germline CDR1 and CDR2 sequences are MNHEY and SVGEGT. CDR3 length: 15 residues. V was pared by 7 bases and J by 3 bases, with 19 bases between. The CDR3 sequence: CASTSAGTGVYEQYF. CDR3 nucleotide sequence: TGTGCCAGCACCTCGGCCGGGACTGGAGTCTACGAGCAGTACTTC.

There are a few counts of this clonotype. The J gene is TRBJ2-3, the V gene TRBV7-9; no firm D call. The germline V gene has CDR1 SEHNR and CDR2 FQNEAQ (reference sequence). The CDR3 loop spans 14 amino acids. The V end lost 5 bases, the J end lost 2 bases, and 11 bases lay between the germline ends. CDR3 nucleotide sequence: TGTGCCAGCAGCCAACATACCAACACAGATACGCAGTATTTT. This translates into CASSQHTNTDTQYF.

This sequence joins TRBV11-2 and TRBJ2-2; 9 nucleotides match TRBD2. From germline, CDR1 is SGHAT and CDR2 FQNNGV. The CDR3 consists of 19 residues. The V and J ends lost 5 bases and 4 bases, in that order; junction bases with no gene match: 17. The CDR3 DNA is TGTGCCAGCAGCACGAACCGACGCGGGAGGGCCTCGGTCACCGGGGAGCTGTTTTTT. Its protein product is CASSTNRRGRASVTGELFF.

V usage is TRBV5-1 and J usage is TRBJ2-3; 7 bases fit TRBD2. After removal of 0 bases from V and 5 bases from J, the junction contained 3 bases not matched to a gene. The CDR3 contains 14 residues. The V gene's germline CDR1 is SGHRS and CDR2 YFSETQ. CDR3 region: CASSLGAGKDTQYF. The CDR3 DNA follows: TGCGCCAGCAGCTTGGGAGCGGGAAAAGATACGCAGTATTTT.

This clonotype was detected a few times. This sequence joins TRBV29-1 and TRBJ2-1; 16 positions match TRBD2. With 7 bases clipped from V and 10 bases from J, the junction kept 7 bases outside the gene matches. Germline V gives CDR1 SQVTM, CDR2 ANQGSEA. This CDR3 is built from 14 residues. CDR3 protein: CSAGTSGRAGEQFF. As DNA, the CDR3 is TGCAGCGCCGGGACTAGCGGGAGGGCCGGAGAGCAGTTCTTC.

This chain links TRBV7-2 with TRBJ2-3, with D possibly TRBD1 on 6 matching bases. This CDR3 has 14 residues. Germline V gives CDR1 SGHTA, CDR2 FQGNSA. Trimming removed 8 bases at V and 4 bases at J, with 16 bases between. CDR3 sequence: CASQVQGFPDTQYF. CDR3 DNA: TGTGCCAGCCAGGTCCAGGGGTTCCCAGATACGCAGTATTTT.

This clonotype was observed a single time. The rearrangement joins TRBV7-2 to TRBJ2-2; D call uncertain. This CDR3 has 14 residues. Germline values: CDR1 SGHTA, CDR2 FQGNSA. V lost 1 base, J lost 7 bases, and 10 bases lay in between. CDR3 protein: CASSLEMAVGELFF. The CDR3 DNA sequence: TGTGCCAGCAGCTTAGAGATGGCCGTCGGGGAGCTGTTTTTT.

This clonotype was seen more than once but under ten times. This chain connects TRBV25-1 to TRBJ1-5; tentatively, D is TRBD1 (5 bases). Trimming shortened V by 2 bases and J by 8 bases, and 10 bases separated the two germline ends. The CDR3 has 13 residues. Germline CDR1 reads MGHDK; CDR2 reads SYGVNS. CDR3 residues: CASSETGVEPQHF. CDR3 bases: TGTGCCAGCAGTGAAACGGGGGTCGAGCCCCAGCATTTT.

Only a few counts were recorded for this clonotype. This sequence joins TRBV7-6 and TRBJ2-1, with D tentatively TRBD1 or TRBD2 (5 bases each). This CDR3 is 11 amino acids long. V was pared by 5 bases and J by 9 bases, with 8 bases between. The germline V gene encodes CDR1 SGHVS and CDR2 FNYEAQ. The CDR3 sequence is CASSDGGEQFF. The CDR3 region has the DNA TGTGCCAGCAGCGATGGGGGTGAGCAGTTCTTC.

V gene TRBV29-1 combines with J gene TRBJ2-1; a weak D match, TRBD1 (6 bases). The CDR3 is 12 residues long. Germline CDR1 SQVTM, CDR2 ANQGSEA. V dropped 5 bases and J dropped 5 bases, with 10 bases sitting between them. This chain's CDR3 is CSVLRGNNEQFF. The CDR3, as DNA: TGCAGCGTTTTAAGGGGGAACAATGAGCAGTTCTTC.

This sequence joins TRBV2 and TRBJ2-1; maybe TRBD2 (5 bases). The CDR3 loop spans 14 amino acids. CDR1 is SNHLY and CDR2 is FYNNEI in the germline V gene. The V end lost 7 bases, the J end lost 2 bases, and 12 bases lay between the germline ends. The CDR3 region is CASIPDSTYNEQFF. Here the CDR3 DNA reads TGTGCCAGCATCCCGGACTCAACCTACAATGAGCAGTTCTTC. Variable domain in full (rest from reference TRBV2 and TRBJ2-1): EPEVTQTPSHQVTQMGQEVILRCVPISNHLYFYWYRQILGQKVEFLVSFYNNEISEKSEIFDDQFSVERPDGSNFTLKIRSTKLEDSAMYFCASIPDSTYNEQFFGPGTRLTVL.

This clonotype came up a few times. V usage is TRBV28 and J usage is TRBJ2-1; TRBD1 is a possible D gene (7 bases). The ends were cut back, 5 bases at V and 5 bases at J, with 31 bases in the middle. This CDR3 spans 20 amino acids. Germline CDR1 MDHEN, CDR2 SYDVKM. The CDR3 nucleotides read TGTGCCAGCAGTCCGATTTCAGGGGGGTCCCCGCAGTTGGTGGACAATGAGCAGTTCTTC. It yields the protein CASSPISGGSPQLVDNEQFF.

The chain combines TRBV27 with TRBJ1-5; D unclear. CDR3 length equals 16 residues. Per germline, CDR1 MNHEY and CDR2 SMNVEV (reference sequence). V was clipped by 3 bases and J by 5 bases, with 17 bases between them. The CDR3 sequence is CASSFLGPNLDQPQHF. CDR3 sequence (DNA): TGTGCCAGCAGTTTTTTGGGTCCTAACCTCGATCAGCCCCAGCATTTT.

The genes are TRBV20-1 and TRBJ2-7; TRBD2 might be the D (5 bases). This CDR3 contains 14 residues. Germline V gene lookup returns CDR1 DFQATT and CDR2 SNEGSKA (reference sequence). Trimming removed 6 bases at V and 2 bases at J, with 17 bases between. This CDR3 reads CSADEGGGTYEQYF. As DNA, the CDR3 is TGCAGTGCCGATGAGGGTGGTGGGACCTACGAGCAGTACTTC.

This chain links TRBV30 with TRBJ1-5; D unclear. This CDR3 region has 13 residues. Per the germline V gene, CDR1 is GTSNPN and CDR2 is SVGIG (reference sequence). Deletions cut 0 bases from V and 4 bases from J, with 7 bases between. In DNA form, the CDR3 reads TGTGCCTGGAGTGTCGATGAGAATCAGCCCCAGCATTTT. It yields the protein CAWSVDENQPQHF.

The rearrangement joins TRBV18 to TRBJ2-1; 11 nucleotides align to TRBD2. The CDR3 spans 17 residues. The germline V gene has CDR1 KGHSH and CDR2 LQKENI. V shed 3 bases and J 7 bases; nucleotides not matched to a gene: 11. The CDR3 coding sequence is TGTGCCAGCTCACCGGCACTAGCGGGAGTTTTGGGAAATGAGCAGTTCTTC. This sequence encodes CASSPALAGVLGNEQFF. Variable domain in full (rest from reference TRBV18 and TRBJ2-1): NAGVMQNPRHLVRRRGQEARLRCSPMKGHSHVYWYRQLPEEGLKFMVYLQKENIIDESGMPKERFSAEFPKEGPSILRIQQVVRGDSAAYFCASSPALAGVLGNEQFFGPGTRLTVL.

This clonotype was counted only a few times. The chain couples TRBV20-1 to TRBJ2-1; 14 bases line up with TRBD2. Germline V gene data show CDR1 as DFQATT and CDR2 as SNEGSKA (reference sequence). V lost 0 bases to trimming and J lost 9 bases; unmatched junction nucleotides: 10. The CDR3 runs to 17 residues. The CDR3 is CSARDSGGTSGRGEQFF. The CDR3 DNA sequence: TGCAGTGCTAGAGATAGCGGAGGGACTAGCGGGAGAGGTGAGCAGTTCTTC.

This clonotype was detected only a few times. The V call is TRBV5-6, the J call TRBJ2-3; TRBD2 aligns across 7 bases. V lost 0 bases and J lost 5; bases outside the gene matches: 18. The germline gives CDR1 SGHDT, CDR2 YYEEEE. The CDR3 runs to 19 residues. In nucleotides, the CDR3 is TGTGCCAGCAGCTTGGTAGGTCTAGCGGACCCCAGGGAGGGAGATACGCAGTATTTT. Translated, it gives CASSLVGLADPREGDTQYF.

This clonotype was counted between two and nine times. The chain joins TRBV20-1 to TRBJ2-7; 7 nucleotides agree with TRBD1. CDR3 size: 14 residues. CDR1 is DFQATT and CDR2 is SNEGSKA in the germline V gene (reference sequence). The V segment lost 2 bases and the J segment 4 bases; nucleotides outside the gene matches: 8. The CDR3 DNA reads TGCAGTGCTAGAACCGGGACAGTACCTTACGAGCAGTACTTC. This translates into CSARTGTVPYEQYF.

The chain links TRBV21-1 to TRBJ2-7; the listed D gene, TRBD2, was not tested against the DNA. TRBV21-1 is an annotated pseudogene. The CDR3 is 14 residues long. The CDR3 DNA is TGTGCCAGCAGCATAATAGCGGGAGATACCGAGCAGTACTTC. Its protein product is CASSIIAGDTEQYF.

The chain links TRBV7-2 to TRBJ2-5; D perhaps matches TRBD1 (5 bases). Per the germline V gene, CDR1 is SGHTA and CDR2 is FQGNSA. CDR3 size: 12 residues. The V gene lost 5 bases and the J gene lost 9 bases, with 13 bases spanning the gap. The CDR3 DNA sequence: TGTGCCAGCAGCGTCAATATGGGGCCCCAGTACTTC. Translating it yields CASSVNMGPQYF.

The chain has TRBV9 and TRBJ2-2; 10 bases are shared with TRBD1. The V gene's germline CDR1 is SGDLS and CDR2 YYNGEE. The CDR3 totals 17 residues. V was pared by 0 bases and J by 0 bases, with 2 bases of the junction left unmatched. CDR3 sequence: CASSVGQGAANTGELFF. The CDR3 bases are TGTGCCAGCAGCGTAGGACAGGGGGCCGCGAACACCGGGGAGCTGTTTTTT.